A single T cell receptor beta chain is shown here with its context. The antigen remains unidentified. V was pared by 6 bases and J by 1 base, with 11 bases between. This CDR3 is built from 14 residues. The germline V gene has CDR1 SEHNR and CDR2 FQNEAQ (reference sequence). This sample is drawn from a study of cytomegalovirus exposure and HLA in healthy donors. Points from the study as a whole: Later analysis demonstrated an association between a missense DCLRE1C variant and TCR beta V- and J-gene trimming. Apparent HLA restriction characterized most CMV-associated TCR beta chains in a later analysis. An analysis was carried out later, and it reportedly showed fewer N-insertions in an Asian-associated ancestry cluster than the approximately 660-donor mean.

Researchers ran the PCR with 60 Vbeta and 13 Jbeta primers. Original processing notes: About 10 million shared chains were among 80 million or so unique TCR beta chains counted in a later analysis. Measured with immunoSEQ multiplex PCR; TCRdb has only the in-frame clones, and not every one. That table furnishes V, J and clone size, whereas the DNA furnished D and trimming. The table shows tens of thousands of clones, with roughly 80% occurring only once. The chain recombines TRBV7-9 with TRBJ2-3; D is possibly TRBD2 (6 bases). Sequencing was carried out using PBMCs. This clonotype was sampled from a woman between 35 and 50 years old in good health and CMV-seropositive. The CDR3 nucleotides read TGTGCCAGCAGTGAGGCTAGCGGCACAGATACGCAGTATTTT. Its translation: CASSEASGTDTQYF.